These 25 T cell receptor beta chains were sequenced from one sample in a study of blood T cell repertoires in COVID-19. The repertoire was sequenced with immunoSEQ multiplex PCR; TCRdb's copy has only in-frame clones and lacks some. The table lists a few hundred thousand clones, around 89% of them singletons, with roughly 4.3% in the top ten. Specimen: PBMCs or T cells enriched from blood (not recorded which). These TCRs come from a woman between 18 and 29 years old with acute COVID-19.

This clone appeared once. This rearrangement joins TRBV5-8 to TRBJ2-3; TRBD1 matches at 7 bases. The germline V gene encodes CDR1 SGHTS and CDR2 YDEGEE. The CDR3 has 13 residues. With 4 bases clipped from V and 6 bases from J, the junction kept 5 bases outside the gene matches. Here the CDR3 DNA reads TGTGCCAGCAGCAGACAGGGAAGGGATACGCAGTATTTT. It is translated as CASSRQGRDTQYF. The full variable domain, in which reference TRBV5-8 and TRBJ2-3 provide the parts outside the CDR3, is EAGVTQSPTHLIKTRGQQATLRCSPISGHTSVYWYQQALGLGLQFLLWYDEGEERNRGNFPPRFSGRQFPNYSSELNVNALELEDSALYLCASSRQGRDTQYFGPGTRLTVL.

The chain carries TRBV19 and TRBJ1-1, with D hard to call. This CDR3 region has 16 residues. Germline V lookup: CDR1 LNHDA, CDR2 SQIVND (reference sequence). Trimming shortened V by 5 bases and J by 6 bases, and 22 bases separated the two germline ends. The CDR3 loop reads CASSLGFSAGRAEAFF. The CDR3, as DNA: TGTGCCAGTAGTCTTGGTTTCTCAGCGGGGAGGGCTGAAGCTTTCTTT.

This clone was observed a handful of times. The chain joins TRBV7-6 to TRBJ1-1; the D gene is possibly TRBD1 (6 bases). The V end lost 3 bases, the J end lost 4 bases, and 18 bases lay between the germline ends. CDR3 length: 16 residues. Germline assignment: CDR1 SGHVS and CDR2 FNYEAQ. The CDR3 region is CASSLGQGGGGTEAFF. The CDR3 DNA follows: TGTGCCAGCAGCTTGGGGCAAGGGGGTGGTGGCACTGAAGCTTTCTTT.

The chain employs TRBV5-1 and TRBJ2-7, with 8 positions matching TRBD2. Trimming removed 2 bases from V and 2 bases from J; junction bases left unmatched: 6. The CDR3 spans 15 residues. Per the germline V gene, CDR1 is SGHRS and CDR2 is YFSETQ. The CDR3 DNA reads TGCGCCAGCAGCTTCGGACTAGCTAACACCTACGAGCAGTACTTC. This sequence encodes CASSFGLANTYEQYF.

The chain carries TRBV29-1 and TRBJ2-2, with TRBD2 identical over 8 bases. The V segment lost 7 bases and the J segment 4 bases; nucleotides outside the gene matches: 8. The CDR3 runs 14 residues. Germline CDR1 is SQVTM and CDR2 is ANQGSEA. Here the CDR3 DNA reads TGCAGCGCCGCGGGACTAGACGGCACCGGGGAGCTGTTTTTT. Encoded protein: CSAAGLDGTGELFF.

The genes are TRBV3-1 (or the pseudogene TRBV3-2) and TRBJ2-1; D is undetermined. The CDR3 sequence is 12 residues long. Trimming stripped 4 bases from V and 6 bases from J, with 7 bases between. Germline V gene sequence: CDR1 LGHDT, CDR2 YNNKEL (reference sequence). CDR3 sequence reads: CASSLSSNEQFF. The CDR3 DNA sequence: TGTGCCAGCAGCCTATCTAGCAATGAGCAGTTCTTC.

V gene TRBV3-1 (or the pseudogene TRBV3-2) combines with J gene TRBJ1-2; D is unresolved. V was cut by 0 bases and J by 5 bases, with 13 bases left in between. The germline V gene has CDR1 LGHDT and CDR2 YNNKEL (reference sequence). The CDR3 sequence is 15 residues long. CDR3 residues: CASSQDGLAHYGYTF. The DNA for the CDR3 is TGTGCCAGCAGCCAAGACGGGTTGGCCCATTATGGCTACACCTTC.

The chain couples TRBV6-5 to TRBJ1-1; 7 nucleotides align to TRBD1. The germline gives CDR1 MNHEY, CDR2 SVGAGI. CDR3 length equals 14 residues. Unmatched junction bases numbered 9, after V lost 6 bases and J lost 5 bases. CDR3 in DNA: TGTGCCAGCAGCACACAGGGGTCAGGTACTGAAGCTTTCTTT. It yields the protein CASSTQGSGTEAFF.

This chain connects TRBV19 to TRBJ2-2; 7 nucleotides align to TRBD1. The CDR3 runs 16 residues. V dropped 5 bases and J dropped 0; count of bases not matched to a gene: 6. Germline V CDR1 and CDR2: LNHDA, SQIVND (reference sequence). CDR3 coding DNA: TGTGCCAGTAGTTTCGGGACAGACGCGAACACCGGGGAGCTGTTTTTT. Protein: CASSFGTDANTGELFF.

This chain's CDR3 is CASSLDAGQGDTQYF. The CDR3 DNA reads as TGTGCCAGCAGCTTAGATGCGGGTCAAGGAGATACGCAGTATTTT. The V call is TRBV11-3, the J call TRBJ2-3, with D tentatively TRBD2 (5 bases). Germline V CDR1 and CDR2: SGHNT, YENEEA. This CDR3 spans 15 amino acids. The V end was cut by 0 bases, the J end by 5 bases, with 12 bases between.

The rearrangement links TRBV27 to TRBJ2-7; 9 bases align to TRBD2. The CDR3 is made up of 14 amino acids. Germline V gives CDR1 MNHEY, CDR2 SMNVEV (reference sequence). The V segment lost 10 bases and the J segment 3 bases; nucleotides outside the gene matches: 10. The CDR3 spells CATRPSGKIYEQYF. Here the CDR3 DNA reads TGTGCCACCAGACCTAGCGGGAAAATCTACGAGCAGTACTTC.

CDR3 DNA sequence: TGTGCCAGTGCAGGACAGGTCGATTCGTATGAGCAGTTCTTC. Translating gives CASAGQVDSYEQFF. The chain is built from TRBV19 and TRBJ2-1, with 7 positions matching TRBD1. The V gene's germline CDR1 is LNHDA and CDR2 SQIVND (reference sequence). This CDR3 is built from 14 residues. V dropped 8 bases and J dropped 8; count of bases not matched to a gene: 12.

The chain carries TRBV7-2 and TRBJ1-1; a weak D match, TRBD1 (6 bases). Germline CDR1 reads SGHTA; CDR2 reads FQGNSA. This CDR3 has 14 residues. V was clipped by 5 bases and J by 0 bases, with 10 bases between them. The CDR3 DNA is TGTGCCAGCAGCCCGGGACACCTGAACACTGAAGCTTTCTTT. Its protein is CASSPGHLNTEAFF. Drawing the rest from reference TRBV7-2 and TRBJ1-1, the complete variable domain is GAGVSQSPSNKVTEKGKDVELRCDPISGHTALYWYRQSLGQGLEFLIYFQGNSAPDKSGLPSDRFSAERTGGSVSTLTIQRTQQEDSAVYLCASSPGHLNTEAFFGQGTRLTVV.

This rearrangement joins TRBV13 to TRBJ1-4; possibly TRBD1 for D (5 bases). Trimming stripped 5 bases from V and 9 bases from J, with 10 bases between. The CDR3 is 12 residues long. From germline, CDR1 is PRHDT and CDR2 FYEKMQ (reference sequence). The CDR3 coding sequence is TGTGCCAGCAGCCAAGGGGTAAAAAAACTGTTTTTT. Its protein product is CASSQGVKKLFF.

This chain links TRBV7-9 with TRBJ2-1, with D tentatively TRBD1 (5 bases). Deletions cut 5 bases from V and 8 bases from J, with 22 bases between. Germline CDR1 SEHNR, CDR2 FQNEAQ (reference sequence). The CDR3 is 16 amino acids. The DNA for the CDR3 is TGTGCCAGCAGCCGATCCCTGGGCCAGGGCCGAGATGAGCAGTTCTTC. Amino acids: CASSRSLGQGRDEQFF.

The rearrangement joins TRBV24-1 to TRBJ2-2; the match to TRBD1 covers 9 bases. J gave up 3 bases and V 4 bases, and 2 bases lay outside the gene matches. Germline V gene lookup returns CDR1 KGHDR and CDR2 SFDVKD. The CDR3 is 15 residues long. CDR3 nucleotides: TGTGCCACCAGTGAGGGACAGGGTTACACCGGGGAGCTGTTTTTT. Protein product: CATSEGQGYTGELFF.

V gene TRBV9 combines with J gene TRBJ2-3, with D possibly being TRBD1 (6 bases). This CDR3 is 14 amino acids long. The V gene lost 0 bases and the J gene lost 5 bases, with 10 bases spanning the gap. Germline V gene lookup returns CDR1 SGDLS and CDR2 YYNGEE. The CDR3 DNA reads TGTGCCAGCAGCGTAGGGACAGCGAGAGATACGCAGTATTTT. As protein: CASSVGTARDTQYF. Full variable domain (rest looked up from reference TRBV9 and TRBJ2-3): DSGVTQTPKHLITATGQRVTLRCSPRSGDLSVYWYQQSLDQGLQFLIQYYNGEERAKGNILERFSAQQFPDLHSELNLSSLELGDSALYFCASSVGTARDTQYFGPGTRLTVL.

The chain has TRBV12-3 or TRBV12-4 and TRBJ1-1; the D is unclear. This CDR3 comprises 13 residues. Trimming removed 8 bases at V and 0 bases at J, with 10 bases between. Here the CDR3 reads CASPRRVNTEAFF. In DNA, the CDR3 is TGTGCCAGCCCTCGTCGGGTGAACACTGAAGCTTTCTTT.

The rearrangement joins TRBV19 to TRBJ1-4; perhaps TRBD1 as D (5 bases). This CDR3 region has 15 residues. Per germline, CDR1 LNHDA and CDR2 SQIVND (reference sequence). Trimming pared 7 bases from V and 8 bases from J, leaving 20 bases between. The CDR3 nucleotides are TGTGCCAGTATGGAGTTAGAGAGCCGGGGGGAAAAACTGTTTTTT. Translated: CASMELESRGEKLFF.

The chain employs TRBV30 and TRBJ1-5; unclear D gene. V lost 1 base to trimming and J lost 0 bases, with 10 bases between them. This CDR3 has 15 amino acids. Germline V gene data show CDR1 as GTSNPN and CDR2 as SVGIG (reference sequence). In nucleotides, the CDR3 is TGTGCCTGGAGTGGAGGTGATTATAGCAATCAGCCCCAGCATTTT. Its translation is CAWSGGDYSNQPQHF.

This chain joins TRBV28 and TRBJ1-1; the D gene is possibly TRBD1 (6 bases). V was cut by 5 bases and J by 12 bases, with 13 bases left in between. Per germline, CDR1 MDHEN and CDR2 SYDVKM. There are 11 residues in the CDR3. CDR3 DNA sequence: TGTGCCAGCAGTGTACAGGGTTCGACTTTCTTT. It codes for CASSVQGSTFF.

This clone has just a few counts. The chain links TRBV13 to TRBJ2-5, with 7 bases aligning to TRBD1. CDR3 size: 15 residues. Per the germline V gene, CDR1 is PRHDT and CDR2 is FYEKMQ (reference sequence). Trimming at V came to 1 base and at J to 2 bases, leaving 4 bases not matched to a gene. The CDR3 DNA follows: TGTGCCAGCAGCTTAGATGGGACAGTTCAAGAGACCCAGTACTTC. Residues: CASSLDGTVQETQYF. Full variable domain (rest looked up from reference TRBV13 and TRBJ2-5): AAGVIQSPRHLIKEKRETATLKCYPIPRHDTVYWYQQGPGQDPQFLISFYEKMQSDKGSIPDRFSAQQFSDYHSELNMSSLELGDSALYFCASSLDGTVQETQYFGPGTRLLVL.

The rearrangement links TRBV4-2 to TRBJ2-5, with 9 bases fitting TRBD2. Germline-derived CDR1 and CDR2 are LGHNA and YNFKEQ. The CDR3 consists of 15 residues. V gave up 5 bases and J gave up 7 bases; unmatched junction bases: 11. CDR3 bases: TGTGCCAGCAGCACTGGGCAAGCTAGCGGGGCGACCCAGTACTTC. Amino acid sequence: CASSTGQASGATQYF.

The chain has TRBV19 and TRBJ1-5; the D gene is possibly TRBD1 (5 bases). Trimming removed 2 bases at V and 3 bases at J, with 11 bases between. The CDR3 covers 15 residues. Germline V lookup: CDR1 LNHDA, CDR2 SQIVND (reference sequence). CDR3 DNA: TGTGCCAGTAGTATATGGGGGGGGGTCAATCAGCCCCAGCATTTT. This gives the protein CASSIWGGVNQPQHF.

The chain is built from TRBV6-5 and TRBJ2-2; maybe TRBD2 (5 bases). This CDR3 comprises 15 residues. Per the germline V gene, CDR1 is MNHEY and CDR2 is SVGAGI. V lost 4 bases to trimming and J lost 0 bases, with 9 bases between them. CDR3: CASSSGDANTGELFF. CDR3 bases: TGTGCCAGCAGTTCCGGGGATGCGAACACCGGGGAGCTGTTTTTT.